Below are 8 T cell receptor beta chains sequenced from a single sample in a study of T cells after yellow fever vaccination. TCRdb called the 5' RACE reads again in MiXCR, with one record for every CDR3 protein. The sample holds some 96,000 distinct CDR3 sequences; about 8.2% are singletons and the top ten take approximately 17%. Sequencing was performed on CD8+ T cells not binding an NS4B(214-222) dextramer, sorted from PBMCs, taken about 2 weeks after the first yellow fever vaccination. The receptors come from a man between 18 and 29 years old who received the YFV17D yellow fever vaccine.

The sample holds a few counts of this clonotype. CDR3 region: CASSATQGANGYTF. The CDR3 nucleotides read TGTGCCAGCAGCGCGACTCAGGGGGCGAATGGCTACACCTTC. The V and J genes are TRBV7-2 and TRBJ1-2, with 8 bases identical to TRBD1. The germline V gene encodes CDR1 SGHTA and CDR2 FQGNSA. The length of the CDR3 is 14 residues. J lost 6 bases, V lost 5 bases, and 8 bases had no gene match.

The chain recombines TRBV15 with TRBJ2-3; D is uncertain. V gave up 1 base and J gave up 6 bases, with 5 bases separating them. Germline CDR1 and CDR2: LNHNV and YYDKDF (reference sequence). The CDR3 loop spans 12 amino acids. The CDR3: CATSRVMDTQYF. As DNA, the CDR3 is TGTGCCACCAGCAGAGTAATGGATACGCAGTATTTT.

The chain is built from TRBV7-6 and TRBJ2-3; TRBD2 aligns across 8 bases. V was pared by 5 bases and J by 2 bases, with 15 bases of the junction left unmatched. Germline V gene lookup returns CDR1 SGHVS and CDR2 FNYEAQ. There are 18 residues in the CDR3. This CDR3 reads CASSLLPFLAGLTDTQYF. The CDR3 DNA is TGTGCCAGCAGCCTACTCCCTTTCCTAGCGGGCCTCACAGATACGCAGTATTTT.

In this sample, this clonotype turned up many times. The V and J genes are TRBV12-3 or TRBV12-4 and TRBJ2-3; 11 nucleotides align to TRBD2. With 8 bases clipped from V and 6 bases from J, the junction kept 7 bases outside the gene matches. The CDR3 runs to 14 residues. CDR3 sequence reads: CASLLAGGSDTQYF. The CDR3 DNA reads TGTGCCAGCCTTCTAGCGGGGGGATCGGATACGCAGTATTTT.

This clonotype has more than one count but fewer than ten. The V call is TRBV20-1, the J call TRBJ2-7; no reliable D call. Germline CDR1 DFQATT, CDR2 SNEGSKA (reference sequence). CDR3 length: 14 residues. V lost 0 bases, J lost 0 bases, and 9 bases lay in between. CDR3 nucleotide sequence: TGCAGTGCTAGAGATCCCCCTAGCTCCTACGAGCAGTACGTC. Its translation: CSARDPPSSYEQYV.

This clonotype occurred a few times. J is TRBJ1-1 and V is TRBV29-1, with TRBD1 matching over 7 bases. J gave up 7 bases and V 7 bases, and 12 bases lay outside the gene matches. From germline, CDR1 is SQVTM and CDR2 ANQGSEA. CDR3 length equals 13 residues. Written as DNA, the CDR3 is TGCAGCGGCTACAGACAGGGTTCAAATGAAGCTTTCTTT. Translation gives CSGYRQGSNEAFF. Using reference TRBV29-1 and TRBJ1-1 for the parts outside the CDR3, the full variable domain is SAVISQKPSRDICQRGTSLTIQCQVDSQVTMMFWYRQQPGQSLTLIATANQGSEATYESGFVIDKFPISRPNLTFSTLTVSNMSPEDSSIYLCSGYRQGSNEAFFGQGTRLTVV.

The table lists this clonotype with a few counts. The chain carries TRBV7-8 and TRBJ2-6, with D unclear. The CDR3 totals 18 residues. Germline CDR1 SGHVS, CDR2 FQNEAQ. The V end lost 5 bases, the J end lost 0 bases, and 17 bases lay between the germline ends. CDR3 DNA: TGTGCCAGCAGCCCCTCCGGGTGGGGTAGCTCTGGGGCCAACGTCCTGACTTTC. This codes for CASSPSGWGSSGANVLTF.

This clonotype has a handful of counts. V usage is TRBV18 and J usage is TRBJ2-7; D is undetermined. Germline CDR1 and CDR2: KGHSH and LQKENI. Deletions cut 2 bases from V and 6 bases from J, with 8 bases between. The CDR3 is 12 residues long. The CDR3 loop is CASSPTTREQYF. CDR3 nucleotides: TGTGCCAGCTCACCAACGACGCGCGAGCAGTACTTC.